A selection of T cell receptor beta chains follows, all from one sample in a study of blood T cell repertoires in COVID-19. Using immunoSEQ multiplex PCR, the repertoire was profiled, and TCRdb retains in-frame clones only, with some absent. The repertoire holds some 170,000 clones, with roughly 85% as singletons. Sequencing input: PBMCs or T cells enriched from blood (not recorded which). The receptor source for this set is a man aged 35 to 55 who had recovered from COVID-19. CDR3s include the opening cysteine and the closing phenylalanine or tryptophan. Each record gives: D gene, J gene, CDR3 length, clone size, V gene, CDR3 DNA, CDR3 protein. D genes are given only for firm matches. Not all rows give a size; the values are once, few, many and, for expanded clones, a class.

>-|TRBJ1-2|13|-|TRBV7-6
TGTGCCAGCAGCCCCACAGGGAACTATGGCTACACCTTC
CASSPTGNYGYTF
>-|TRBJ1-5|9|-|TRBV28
TGTGCCACCGGGCAGCCCCAGCATTTT
CATGQPQHF
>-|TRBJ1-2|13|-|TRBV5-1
TGCGCCAGCAGCTTGGACGGGGGATATGGCTACACCTTC
CASSLDGGYGYTF
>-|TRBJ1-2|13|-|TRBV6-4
TGTGCCAGCAGTGACTGGAGAACGGGGGGCTACACCTTC
CASSDWRTGGYTF
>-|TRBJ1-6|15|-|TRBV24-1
TGTGCCACCAGTGATTCCGGGACATTCGGATCACCCCTCCACTTT
CATSDSGTFGSPLHF
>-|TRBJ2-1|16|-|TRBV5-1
TGCGCCAGCAGCCCCGTAGTGAGCGGAGGAAACAATGAGCAGTTCTTC
CASSPVVSGGNNEQFF
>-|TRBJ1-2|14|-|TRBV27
TGTGCCAGCAGCCTCCATTCAGGGAACTATGGCTACACCTTC
CASSLHSGNYGYTF
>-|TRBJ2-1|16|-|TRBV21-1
TGTGCCAGCAGCAATCGGTCGACTAGCCAAAACAATGAGCAGTTCTTC
CASSNRSTSQNNEQFF
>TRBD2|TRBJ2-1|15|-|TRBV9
TGTGCCAGCAGCCCCGGGACTAGCGACTACAATGAGCAGTTCTTC
CASSPGTSDYNEQFF
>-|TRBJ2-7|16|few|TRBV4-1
TGCGCCAGCAGCCAAGTCCGTAGCGCCTACTCCTACGAGCAGTACTTC
CASSQVRSAYSYEQYF
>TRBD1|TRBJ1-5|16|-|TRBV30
TGTGCCTGGAGTGCAGACAGGGGGGCTAGCAATCAGCCCCAGCATTTT
CAWSADRGASNQPQHF
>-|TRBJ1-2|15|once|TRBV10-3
TGTGCCATCGCCGGGGAGCAGGGGATTGTAAGTGGCTACACCTTC
CAIAGEQGIVSGYTF
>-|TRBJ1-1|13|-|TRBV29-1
TGCAGCGTTGAGGGTCAGGGAAACACTGAAGCTTTCTTT
CSVEGQGNTEAFF
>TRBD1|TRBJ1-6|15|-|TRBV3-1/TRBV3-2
TGTGCCAGCAGCTACGGACAGGGAACCAATTCACCCCTCCACTTT
CASSYGQGTNSPLHF
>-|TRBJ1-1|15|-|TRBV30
TGTGCCTGGACCGCTGGACACACCATGAACACTGAAGCTTTCTTT
CAWTAGHTMNTEAFF
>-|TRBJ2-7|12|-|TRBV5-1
TGCGCCAGCAGCATCGACAGCTACGAGCAGTACTTC
CASSIDSYEQYF
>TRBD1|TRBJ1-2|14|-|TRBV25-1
TGTGCCAGCAGTGGAGACAGGGGAATACATGGCTACACCTTC
CASSGDRGIHGYTF
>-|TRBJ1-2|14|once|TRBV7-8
TGTGCCAGCAGCGCAGGCTCAGCTAACTATGGCTACACCTTC
CASSAGSANYGYTF
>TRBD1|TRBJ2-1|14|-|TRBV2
TGTGCCAGCGGCTCCGGGACAGGGAAGGATGAGCAGTTCTTC
CASGSGTGKDEQFF
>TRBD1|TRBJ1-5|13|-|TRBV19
TGTGCCAGTAGCGGGACAGGGGGTCAGCCCCAGCATTTT
CASSGTGGQPQHF
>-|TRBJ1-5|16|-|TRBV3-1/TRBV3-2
TGTGCCAGCAGCCAAGGGATCAGGGAACTCAATCAGCCCCAGCATTTT
CASSQGIRELNQPQHF
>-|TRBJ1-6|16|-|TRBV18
TGTGCCAGCTCACCGGAACGGTCGGGGAATAATTCACCCCTCCACTTT
CASSPERSGNNSPLHF
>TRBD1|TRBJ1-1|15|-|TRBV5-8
TGTGCCAGCAGCGGGACAGGGGTGGGGAACACTGAAGCTTTCTTT
CASSGTGVGNTEAFF
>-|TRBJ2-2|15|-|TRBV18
TGTGCCAGCTCACAAAGGGGCGCGAACACCGGGGAGCTGTTTTTT
CASSQRGANTGELFF
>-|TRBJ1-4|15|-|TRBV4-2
TGTGCCAGCAGCCAAGATGGGCAGTCTCATGAAAAACTGTTTTTT
CASSQDGQSHEKLFF
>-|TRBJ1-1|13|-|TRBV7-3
TGTGCCAGCAGCTTGGAGGGCCACACTGAAGCTTTCTTT
CASSLEGHTEAFF
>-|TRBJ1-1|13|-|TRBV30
TGTGCCTGGAGTGTACAAGAGAACACTGAAGCTTTCTTT
CAWSVQENTEAFF
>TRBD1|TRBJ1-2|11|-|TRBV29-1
TGCAGCGGACAGGGGTCTAATGGCTACACCTTC
CSGQGSNGYTF
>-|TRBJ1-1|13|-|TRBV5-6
TGTGCCAGCAGCTTCACAGTGAACACTGAAGCTTTCTTT
CASSFTVNTEAFF
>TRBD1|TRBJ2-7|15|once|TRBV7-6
TGTGCCAGCAGCTTGCAAAGCCAGGGGGCATTCGAGCAGTACTTC
CASSLQSQGAFEQYF
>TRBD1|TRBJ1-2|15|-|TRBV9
TGTGCCAGCAGCGTAACTTGGGACAGCAGCTATGGCTACACCTTC
CASSVTWDSSYGYTF
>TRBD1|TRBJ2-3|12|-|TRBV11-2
TGTGCCAGCAGCCGACAGGGGTATACGCAGTATTTT
CASSRQGYTQYF
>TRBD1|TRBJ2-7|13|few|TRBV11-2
TGTGCCAGCAGCCGACCAGGGGGCCTGGAGCAGTACTTC
CASSRPGGLEQYF
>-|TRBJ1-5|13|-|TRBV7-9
TGTGCCAGCAGCCCGCCTTCAGGGCAGCCCCAGCATTTT
CASSPPSGQPQHF
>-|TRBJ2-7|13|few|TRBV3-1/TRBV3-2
TGTGCCTCTAAGGCGGGCAGCTCCTACGAGCAGTACTTC
CASKAGSSYEQYF
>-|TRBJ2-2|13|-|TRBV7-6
TGTGCCAGCAGCGCTATAGAAGACGGGGAGCTGTTTTTT
CASSAIEDGELFF
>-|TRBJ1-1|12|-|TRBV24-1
TGTGCCACCAGTAGGAGGGAGGGTGAAGCTTTCTTT
CATSRREGEAFF
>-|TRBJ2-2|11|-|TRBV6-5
TGTGCCAGCCATACTGGCGGGGAGCTGTTTTTT
CASHTGGELFF
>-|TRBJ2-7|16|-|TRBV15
TGTGCCACCAGCCTCGGACGGGGAATTTCCTCCTACGAGCAGTACTTC
CATSLGRGISSYEQYF
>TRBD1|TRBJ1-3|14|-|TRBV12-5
TGTGCTAGTGGTTTGGGACAGGGAGGAAACACCATATATTTT
CASGLGQGGNTIYF
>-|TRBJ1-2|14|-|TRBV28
TGTGCCGTCCCGCCCGTCGGGGGGCTCGAGGGCTACACCTTC
CAVPPVGGLEGYTF
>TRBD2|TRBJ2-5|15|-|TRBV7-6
TGTGCCAGCAAGAAGCGGGGGGGTAACCAAGAGACCCAGTACTTC
CASKKRGGNQETQYF
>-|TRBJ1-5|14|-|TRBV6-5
TGTGCCAGCAGTTACGTGGCAGGGGTTCAGCCCCAGCATTTT
CASSYVAGVQPQHF
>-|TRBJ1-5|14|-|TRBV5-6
TGTGCCAGCAGCTTGGGGGCGTGGGATCAGCCCCAGCATTTT
CASSLGAWDQPQHF
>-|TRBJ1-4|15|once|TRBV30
TGTGCCTGGACCCGAGACCCCTATGCAGGTGAAAAACTGTTTTTT
CAWTRDPYAGEKLFF
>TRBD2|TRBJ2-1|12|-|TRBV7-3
TGTGCCAGCAGCCTTTCCGGGGGGAAGCAGTTCTTC
CASSLSGGKQFF
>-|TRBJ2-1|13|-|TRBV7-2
TGTGCCAGCAGCTTGCCCCCCCGCGATGAGCAGTTCTTC
CASSLPPRDEQFF
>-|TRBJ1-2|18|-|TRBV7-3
TGTGCCAGCAGCCCCCCTGGGCTCCCCATCGGGGGACACTATGGCTACACCTTC
CASSPPGLPIGGHYGYTF
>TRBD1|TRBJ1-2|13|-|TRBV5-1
TGCGCCAGCAGCCCGACAGGGGGGGATGGCTACACCTTC
CASSPTGGDGYTF
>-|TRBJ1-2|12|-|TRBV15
TGTGCCACCCAGGGACATAGGGATGGCTACACCTTC
CATQGHRDGYTF
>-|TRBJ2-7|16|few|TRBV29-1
TGCAGCGCCAGGGGTTTGACTAGCTCATACCCGTACGAGCAGTACTTC
CSARGLTSSYPYEQYF
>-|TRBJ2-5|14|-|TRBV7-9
TGTGCCAGCAGCTTAGCGGGGCAGAAAGAGACCCAGTACTTC
CASSLAGQKETQYF
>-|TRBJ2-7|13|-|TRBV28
TGTGCCAGCAGACTTAGCGGTTCCTACGAGCAGTACTTC
CASRLSGSYEQYF
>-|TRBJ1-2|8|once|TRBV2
TGTGCCAGGGAGGGCTACACCTTC
CAREGYTF
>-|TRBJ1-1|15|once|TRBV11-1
TGTGCCAGCAGCCGGACAACTACCATGAACACTGAAGCTTTCTTT
CASSRTTTMNTEAFF
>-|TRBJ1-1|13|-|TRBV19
TGTGCCTCCAGAGCGGAGGGGAACACTGAAGCTTTCTTT
CASRAEGNTEAFF
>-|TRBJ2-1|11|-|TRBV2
TGTGCCAGCATTCTAGCAGATGAGCAGTTCTTC
CASILADEQFF